This T cell receptor beta chain was captured by sequencing in a study of blood T cell repertoires in COVID-19 (dated by TCRdb to about 2020). Turning to the overall study: Samples covering the acute and convalescent phases of COVID-19 were provided by collaborators in the United States, Italy and Spain. The material from the prospective study consisted of cDNA or gDNA derived from T cells, B-cell-depleted T cells, or PBMCs. The dataset comprised deeply sampled blood TCRbeta repertoires from subjects exposed to, actively infected with, or recovered from COVID-19. A freely available public database, intended as a resource for researchers studying the immune response to SARS-CoV-2, is where the repertoires were released. The samples were drawn from the first 160 participants of the ongoing ImmuneRACE study and from 950 to 1,500 subjects provided by 6 global collaborators. Sample metadata almost always included a de-identified subject ID, COVID-19 status, age in years and sex. Where available, HLA class I and class II types were taken from metadata supplied by the sample provider and were not determined by assay-based typing. Broader findings and caveats from the paper: The quantity of clinical and demographic metadata differed by source and by participant and was supplied without curation.

CDR1 and CDR2 (SQVTM, ANQGSEA) derive from the germline V gene. From the cysteine through the phenylalanine, the CDR3 covers 14 amino acids. Of all the DNA, just the CDR3 is kept, 42 bases in frame from base 1. V loses 5 bases at its end and J loses 4 bases; junction bases beyond the gene matches: 5. A note on this clone: No antigen is known for it. One base away there is no much larger clone; base qualities are not given.

Whole blood was collected in K2EDTA tubes by collaborating institutions according to the institutions' own protocols. For TCRbeta analysis, collaborators shipped samples as frozen whole blood, isolated PBMCs, or DNA extracted from either of those sample types. The immunoSEQ Assay, a bias-controlled multiplex PCR, was used to amplify TCRbeta CDR3 regions from genomic DNA. The authors' analysis ran thus. The number of nucleated cells in each sample was estimated from the amplification of reference gene primers within the assay. To quantify the absolute abundance of each unique TCRbeta CDR3 rearrangement, sequence reads were collapsed and filtered. Productive Simpson clonality was computed per sample as the square root of Simpson's diversity index over productive rearrangements. TCRdb limited this immuneACCESS table to in-frame rearrangements with V and J called. A share of clones is missing; checked studies link under half to unresolved V genes, and the rest is unexplained. V and J calls and clone size are those listed in that table; D and trimming were worked out from the DNA. The sample table contains roughly 80,000 clones; only one count was recorded for 86% of them. The ten largest account for 1.5% to 2% of the sample.

The source material was peripheral blood. This TCR was recovered from an older woman with acute or convalescent COVID-19. The chain links TRBV29-1 with TRBJ2-7; 13 central nucleotides agree with TRBD2. The CDR3 sequence is CSVTRTSGGYEQYF. The DNA sequence is as follows: TGCAGCGTTACCCGGACTAGCGGGGGTTACGAGCAGTACTTC.